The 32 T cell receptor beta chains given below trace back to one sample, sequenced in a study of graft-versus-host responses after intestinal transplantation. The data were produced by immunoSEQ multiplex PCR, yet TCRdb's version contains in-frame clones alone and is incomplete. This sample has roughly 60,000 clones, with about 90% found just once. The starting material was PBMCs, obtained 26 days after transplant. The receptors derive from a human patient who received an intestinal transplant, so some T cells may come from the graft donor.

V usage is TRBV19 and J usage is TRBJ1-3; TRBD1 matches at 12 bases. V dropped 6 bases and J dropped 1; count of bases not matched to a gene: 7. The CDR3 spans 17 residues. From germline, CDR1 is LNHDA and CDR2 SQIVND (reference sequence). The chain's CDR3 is CASSPGTGGRSGNTIYF. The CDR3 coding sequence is TGTGCCAGTAGCCCCGGGACAGGGGGCAGATCTGGAAACACCATATATTTT.

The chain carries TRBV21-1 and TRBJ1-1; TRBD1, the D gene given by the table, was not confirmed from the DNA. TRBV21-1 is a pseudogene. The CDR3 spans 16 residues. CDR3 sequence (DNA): TGTGCCAGCAGGTTTACAGGGGCCCGGGAGACCACTGAAGCTTTCTTT. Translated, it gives CASRFTGARETTEAFF.

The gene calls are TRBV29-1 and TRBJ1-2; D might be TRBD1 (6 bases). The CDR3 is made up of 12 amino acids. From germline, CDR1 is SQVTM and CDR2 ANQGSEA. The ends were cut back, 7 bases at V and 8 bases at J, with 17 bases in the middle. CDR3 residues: CSAVDSSPGYTF. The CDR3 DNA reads TGCAGCGCTGTGGACAGCTCACCCGGCTACACCTTC.

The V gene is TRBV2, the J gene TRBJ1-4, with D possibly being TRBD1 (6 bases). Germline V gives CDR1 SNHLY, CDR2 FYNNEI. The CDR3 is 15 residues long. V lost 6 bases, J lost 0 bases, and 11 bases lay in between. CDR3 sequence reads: CASSPNRATNEKLFF. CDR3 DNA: TGTGCCAGCAGCCCTAACAGGGCAACTAATGAAAAACTGTTTTTT.

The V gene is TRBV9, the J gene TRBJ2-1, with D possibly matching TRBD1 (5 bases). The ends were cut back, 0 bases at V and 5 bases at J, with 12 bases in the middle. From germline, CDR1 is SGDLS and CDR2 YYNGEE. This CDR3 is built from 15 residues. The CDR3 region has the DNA TGTGCCAGCAGCGTAGCAGGGATTCAAAACAATGAGCAGTTCTTC. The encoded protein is CASSVAGIQNNEQFF. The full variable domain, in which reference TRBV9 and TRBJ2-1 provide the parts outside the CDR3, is DSGVTQTPKHLITATGQRVTLRCSPRSGDLSVYWYQQSLDQGLQFLIQYYNGEERAKGNILERFSAQQFPDLHSELNLSSLELGDSALYFCASSVAGIQNNEQFFGPGTRLTVL.

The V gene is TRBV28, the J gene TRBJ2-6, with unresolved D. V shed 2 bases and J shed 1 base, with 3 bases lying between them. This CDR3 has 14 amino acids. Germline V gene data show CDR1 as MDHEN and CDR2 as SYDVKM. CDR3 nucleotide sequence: TGTGCCAGCAGTTTACATTCTGGGGCCAACGTCCTGACTTTC. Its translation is CASSLHSGANVLTF.

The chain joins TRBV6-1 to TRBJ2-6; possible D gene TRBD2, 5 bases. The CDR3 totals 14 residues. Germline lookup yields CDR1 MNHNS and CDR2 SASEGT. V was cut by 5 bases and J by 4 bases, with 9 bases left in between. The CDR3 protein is CASSTSAGANVLTF. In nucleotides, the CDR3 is TGTGCCAGCAGTACTAGTGCCGGGGCCAACGTCCTGACTTTC.

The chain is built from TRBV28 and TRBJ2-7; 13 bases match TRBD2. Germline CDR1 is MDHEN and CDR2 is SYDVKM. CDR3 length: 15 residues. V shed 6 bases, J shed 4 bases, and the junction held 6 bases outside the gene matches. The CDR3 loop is CASRAGTSGMYEQYV. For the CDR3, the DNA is TGTGCCAGCAGGGCCGGGACTAGCGGGATGTACGAGCAGTACGTC.

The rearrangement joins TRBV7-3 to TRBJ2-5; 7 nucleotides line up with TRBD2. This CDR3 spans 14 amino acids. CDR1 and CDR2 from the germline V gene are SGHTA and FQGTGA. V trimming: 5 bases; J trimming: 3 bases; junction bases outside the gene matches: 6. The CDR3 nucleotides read TGTGCCAGCAGCCCGGGGGGAGTTGAAGAGACCCAGTACTTC. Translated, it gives CASSPGGVEETQYF.

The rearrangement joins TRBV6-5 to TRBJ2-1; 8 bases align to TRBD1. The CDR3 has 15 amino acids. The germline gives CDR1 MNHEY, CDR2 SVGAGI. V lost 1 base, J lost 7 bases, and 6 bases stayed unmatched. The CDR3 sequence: CASSYFGQGANEQFF. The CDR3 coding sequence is TGTGCCAGCAGTTACTTTGGGCAGGGGGCGAATGAGCAGTTCTTC.

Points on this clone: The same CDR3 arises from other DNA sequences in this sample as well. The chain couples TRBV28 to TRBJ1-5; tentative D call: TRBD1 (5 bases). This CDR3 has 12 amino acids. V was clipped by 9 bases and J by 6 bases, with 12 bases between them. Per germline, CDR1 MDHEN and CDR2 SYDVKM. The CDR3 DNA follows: TGTGCCAGTAGGGGAGGATCTCAGCCCCAGCATTTT. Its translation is CASRGGSQPQHF. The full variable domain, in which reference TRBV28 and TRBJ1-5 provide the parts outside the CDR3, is DVKVTQSSRYLVKRTGEKVFLECVQDMDHENMFWYRQDPGLGLRLIYFSYDVKMKEKGDIPEGYSVSREKKERFSLILESASTNQTSMYLCASRGGSQPQHFGDGTRLSIL.

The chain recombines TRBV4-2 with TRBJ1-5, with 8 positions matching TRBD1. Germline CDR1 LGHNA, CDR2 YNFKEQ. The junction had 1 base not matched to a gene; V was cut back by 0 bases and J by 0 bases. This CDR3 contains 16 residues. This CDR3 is CASSQETGDSNQPQHF. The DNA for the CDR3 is TGTGCCAGCAGCCAAGAGACAGGGGATAGCAATCAGCCCCAGCATTTT.

CDR3 nucleotides: TGTGCCTGGAGTGGCGTCGTCGATACGGGACAGGGGAAACTTTTCTCTGGAAACACCATATATTTT. It yields the protein CAWSGVVDTGQGKLFSGNTIYF. The chain uses TRBV30 and TRBJ1-3; 10 bases are a match to TRBD1. J lost 0 bases, V lost 1 base, and 21 bases had no gene match. CDR3 length equals 22 residues. Germline V gene sequence: CDR1 GTSNPN, CDR2 SVGIG (reference sequence).

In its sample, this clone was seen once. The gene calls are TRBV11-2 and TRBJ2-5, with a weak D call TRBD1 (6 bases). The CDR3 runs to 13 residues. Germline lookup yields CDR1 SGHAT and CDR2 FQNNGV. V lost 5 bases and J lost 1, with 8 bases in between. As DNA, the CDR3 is TGTGCCAGCAGCCGACAGGTCCAAGAGACCCAGTACTTC. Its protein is CASSRQVQETQYF. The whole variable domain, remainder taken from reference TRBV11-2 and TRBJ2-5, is EAGVAQSPRYKIIEKRQSVAFWCNPISGHATLYWYQQILGQGPKLLIQFQNNGVVDDSQLPKDRFSAERLKGVDSTLKIQPAKLEDSAVYLCASSRQVQETQYFGPGTRLLVL.

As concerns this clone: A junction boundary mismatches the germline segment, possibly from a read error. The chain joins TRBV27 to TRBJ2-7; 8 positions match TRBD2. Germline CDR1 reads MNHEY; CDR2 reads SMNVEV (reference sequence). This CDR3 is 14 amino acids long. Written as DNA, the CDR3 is TGTGCCGGCAGTTTCAGCGGGGGTACCTACGAGCAGTACTTC. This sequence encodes CAGSFSGGTYEQYF.

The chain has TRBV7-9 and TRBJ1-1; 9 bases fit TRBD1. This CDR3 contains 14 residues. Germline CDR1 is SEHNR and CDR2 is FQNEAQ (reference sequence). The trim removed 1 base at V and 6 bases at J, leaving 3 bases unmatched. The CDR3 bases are TGTGCCAGCAGCTTAGGGACAGGGGTCGCTGAAGCTTTCTTT. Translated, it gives CASSLGTGVAEAFF.

In DNA, the CDR3 is TGTGCCAGCAGCGGAACTAGCGGGAGCCCTTCCTACGAGCAGTACTTC. It is translated as CASSGTSGSPSYEQYF. The genes are TRBV5-8 and TRBJ2-7; 11 bases align to TRBD2. The J segment lost 1 base and the V segment lost 4 bases, leaving 7 bases of the junction unmatched. Germline CDR1 is SGHTS and CDR2 is YDEGEE. This CDR3 has 16 amino acids.

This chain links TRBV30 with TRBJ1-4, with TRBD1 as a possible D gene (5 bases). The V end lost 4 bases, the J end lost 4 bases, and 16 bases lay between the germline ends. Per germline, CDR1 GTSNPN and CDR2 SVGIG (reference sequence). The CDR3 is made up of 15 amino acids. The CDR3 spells CAWIPLTAYNEKLFF. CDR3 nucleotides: TGTGCCTGGATCCCCCTGACAGCCTATAATGAAAAACTGTTTTTT.

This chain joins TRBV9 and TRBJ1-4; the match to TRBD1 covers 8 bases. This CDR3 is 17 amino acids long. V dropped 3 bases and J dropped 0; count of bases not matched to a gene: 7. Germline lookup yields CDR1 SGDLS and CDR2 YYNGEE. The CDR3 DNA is TGTGCCAGCAGCGCCTCAGGGGGCCCCACAACTAATGAAAAACTGTTTTTT. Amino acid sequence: CASSASGGPTTNEKLFF.

Here the CDR3 reads CASSLPTGSYEQYF. The CDR3 DNA reads TGTGCCAGCAGCTTACCGACAGGATCCTACGAGCAGTACTTC. The chain carries TRBV7-8 and TRBJ2-7; weak D call: TRBD1 (6 bases). Looked up from germline, CDR1 is SGHVS and CDR2 is FQNEAQ. This CDR3 comprises 14 residues. V was shortened by 2 bases and J by 1 base, with 9 bases between the two germline ends.

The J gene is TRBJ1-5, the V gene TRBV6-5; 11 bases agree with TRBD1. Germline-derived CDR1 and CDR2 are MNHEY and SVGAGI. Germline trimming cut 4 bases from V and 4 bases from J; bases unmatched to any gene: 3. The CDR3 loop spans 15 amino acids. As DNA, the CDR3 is TGTGCCAGCAGTTTAGGGACAGGGGGGAATCAGCCCCAGCATTTT. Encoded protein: CASSLGTGGNQPQHF.

The CDR3 DNA reads TGTGCCAGCAGCTTAGAATCAGGGGCCTCCTATGGCTACACCTTC. As protein: CASSLESGASYGYTF. The rearrangement joins TRBV11-2 to TRBJ1-2; possible D gene TRBD1, 6 bases. The CDR3 totals 15 residues. Germline V lookup: CDR1 SGHAT, CDR2 FQNNGV. Trimming shortened V by 0 bases and J by 4 bases, and 12 bases separated the two germline ends. The variable domain in full, completed from reference TRBV11-2 and TRBJ1-2, reads EAGVAQSPRYKIIEKRQSVAFWCNPISGHATLYWYQQILGQGPKLLIQFQNNGVVDDSQLPKDRFSAERLKGVDSTLKIQPAKLEDSAVYLCASSLESGASYGYTFGSGTRLTVV.

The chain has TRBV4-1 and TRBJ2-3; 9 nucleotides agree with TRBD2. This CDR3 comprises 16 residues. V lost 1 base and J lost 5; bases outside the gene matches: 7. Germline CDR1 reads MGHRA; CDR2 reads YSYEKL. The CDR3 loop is CASSQVSGRPEDTQYF. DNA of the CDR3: TGCGCCAGCAGCCAAGTCAGCGGGAGGCCCGAAGATACGCAGTATTTT.

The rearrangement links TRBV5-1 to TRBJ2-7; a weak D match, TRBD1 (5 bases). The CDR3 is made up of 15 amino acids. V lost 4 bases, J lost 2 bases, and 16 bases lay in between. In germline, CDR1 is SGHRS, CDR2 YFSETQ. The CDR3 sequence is CASSRADSRTYEQYF. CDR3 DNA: TGCGCCAGCAGCCGGGCAGACAGTAGGACCTACGAGCAGTACTTC.

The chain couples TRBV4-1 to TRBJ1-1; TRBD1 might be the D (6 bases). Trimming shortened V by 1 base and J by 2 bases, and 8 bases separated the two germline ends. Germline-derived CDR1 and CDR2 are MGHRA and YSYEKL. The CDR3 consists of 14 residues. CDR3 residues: CASSQGQVNTEAFF. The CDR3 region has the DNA TGCGCCAGCAGCCAAGGACAGGTAAACACTGAAGCTTTCTTT.

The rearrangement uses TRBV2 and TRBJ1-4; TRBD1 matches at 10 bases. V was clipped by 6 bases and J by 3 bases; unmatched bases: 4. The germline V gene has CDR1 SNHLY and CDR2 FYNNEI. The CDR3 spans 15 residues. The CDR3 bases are TGTGCCAGCAGACCGGACAGGGGGGCTAATGAAAAACTGTTTTTT. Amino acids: CASRPDRGANEKLFF.

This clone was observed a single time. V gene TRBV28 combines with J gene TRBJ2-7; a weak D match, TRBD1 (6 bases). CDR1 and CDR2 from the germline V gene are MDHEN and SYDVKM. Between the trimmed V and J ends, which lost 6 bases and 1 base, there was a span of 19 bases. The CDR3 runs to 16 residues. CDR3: CASSVPHRDKSYEQYF. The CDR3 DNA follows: TGTGCCAGCAGCGTTCCACATCGGGACAAATCCTACGAGCAGTACTTC.

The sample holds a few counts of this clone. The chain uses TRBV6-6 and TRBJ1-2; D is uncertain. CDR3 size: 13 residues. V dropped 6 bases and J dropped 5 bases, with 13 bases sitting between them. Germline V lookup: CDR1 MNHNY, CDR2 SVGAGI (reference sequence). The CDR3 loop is CASSPGPIYGYTF. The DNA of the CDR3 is TGTGCCAGCAGCCCGGGTCCCATATATGGCTACACCTTC.

The CDR3, as DNA: TGTGCCAGCAGTGAAAGGGCACGGGGGGCCAAAAACATTCAGTACTTC. Amino acid sequence: CASSERARGAKNIQYF. The gene calls are TRBV2 and TRBJ2-4; tentatively, D is TRBD2 (6 bases). Germline CDR1 is SNHLY and CDR2 is FYNNEI. V lost 2 bases and J 1 base, leaving 12 bases between the germline ends. The CDR3 is 16 amino acids.

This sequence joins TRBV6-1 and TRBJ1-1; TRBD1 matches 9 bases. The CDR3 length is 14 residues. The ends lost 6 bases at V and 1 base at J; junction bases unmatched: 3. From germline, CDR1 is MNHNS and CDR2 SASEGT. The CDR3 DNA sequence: TGTGCCAGCAGACAGGGGGCGCGGAACACTGAAGCTTTCTTT. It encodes CASRQGARNTEAFF.

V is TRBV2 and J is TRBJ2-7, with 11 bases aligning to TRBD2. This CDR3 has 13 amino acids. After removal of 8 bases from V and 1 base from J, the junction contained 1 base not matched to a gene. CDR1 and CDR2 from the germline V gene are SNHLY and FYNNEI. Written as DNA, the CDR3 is TGTGCCAGCGGGACTAGCGGATCCTACGAGCAGTACTTC. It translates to CASGTSGSYEQYF.

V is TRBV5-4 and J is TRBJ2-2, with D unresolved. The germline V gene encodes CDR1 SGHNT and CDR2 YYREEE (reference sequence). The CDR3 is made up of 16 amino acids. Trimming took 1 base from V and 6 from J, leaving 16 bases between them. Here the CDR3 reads CASSLRANELPGELFF. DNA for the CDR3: TGTGCCAGCAGCTTGAGAGCGAACGAGTTGCCCGGGGAGCTGTTTTTT.